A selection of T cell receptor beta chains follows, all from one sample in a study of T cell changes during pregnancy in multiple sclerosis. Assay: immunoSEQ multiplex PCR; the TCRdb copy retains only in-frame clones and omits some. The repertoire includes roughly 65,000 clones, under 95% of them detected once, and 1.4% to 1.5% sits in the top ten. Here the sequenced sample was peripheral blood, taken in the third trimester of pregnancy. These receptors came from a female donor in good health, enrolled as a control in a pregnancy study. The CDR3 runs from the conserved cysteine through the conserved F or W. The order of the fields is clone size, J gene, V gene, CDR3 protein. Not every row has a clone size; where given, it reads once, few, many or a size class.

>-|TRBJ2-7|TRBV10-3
CAISGRGMGEQYF
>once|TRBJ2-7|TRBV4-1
CASSRPGQGYEQYF
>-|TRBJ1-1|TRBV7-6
CASSLGPPENTEAFF
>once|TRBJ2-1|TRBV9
CASSTSVERGDTQFF
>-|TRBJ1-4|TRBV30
CAWSSGSNEKLFF
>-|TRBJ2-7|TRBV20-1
CSPGRGGEQYF
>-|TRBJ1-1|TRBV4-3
CASSQDRLNTEAFF
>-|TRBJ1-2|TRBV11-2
CASSSGQAISNYGYTF
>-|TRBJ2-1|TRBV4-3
CASSRGTGESEQFF
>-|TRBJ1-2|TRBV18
CASSPDRGLYGYTF
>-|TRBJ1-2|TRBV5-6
CASSFGSGMRYTF
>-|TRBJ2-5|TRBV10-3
CAISLPGQQETQYF
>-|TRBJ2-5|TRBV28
CATKTGRETQYF
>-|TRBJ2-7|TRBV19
CASSTPPGQGYEQYF
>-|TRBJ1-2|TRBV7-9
CASAKGTDYTF
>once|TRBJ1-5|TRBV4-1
CASSHGTGGGQPQHF
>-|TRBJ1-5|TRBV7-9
CASSLGQRAQHF
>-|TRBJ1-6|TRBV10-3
CAISDGQGLRSPLHF
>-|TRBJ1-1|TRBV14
CASSQARQGWGGPTEAFF
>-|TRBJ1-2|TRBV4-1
CASSQAGVGYQDYGYTF
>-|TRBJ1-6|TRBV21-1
CASTVQGTYNSPLHF
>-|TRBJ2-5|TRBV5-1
CASTRGLGGAAQETQYF
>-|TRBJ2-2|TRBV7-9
CARSTQLGTGELFF
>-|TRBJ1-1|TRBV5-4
CASSSLAHTEAFF
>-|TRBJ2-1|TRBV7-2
CASTPPGAGGIYNEQFF
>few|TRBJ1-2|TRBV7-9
CASRQGSYGYTF
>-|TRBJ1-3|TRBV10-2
CASSDAGSGNTIYF
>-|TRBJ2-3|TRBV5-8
CASSLDGGNTDTQYF
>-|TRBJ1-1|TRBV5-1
CASSVGQNTEAFF